This T cell receptor (beta chain) was recorded in a study of T-cell reconstitution after alpha-beta-depleted transplantation in children. Study-level results: Newly generated T cells supplied most T-cell counts and diversity one year post-transplant.

A TCRbeta library incorporating unique molecular identifiers was prepared. Each CDR3 protein gets one entry after TCRdb re-called the PCR reads with MiXCR. The sample carries over 450,000 distinct CDR3 sequences, approximately 10% recorded once. This clonotype was picked up many times. Antigen: not known. This specimen consisted of PBMCs, obtained before TCRalphabeta/CD19-depleted stem cell transplant. This sequence was found in a child younger than 10 with inherited bone marrow failure, due to receive a stem cell transplant.

CDR3 region: CASSHGTANEQFF. DNA of the CDR3: TGTGCCAGCAGTCACGGGACAGCGAATGAGCAGTTCTTC. The V and J genes are TRBV28 and TRBJ2-1, with 7 bases that match TRBD1. V shed 5 bases, J shed 7 bases, and the junction held 5 bases outside the gene matches. CDR1 and CDR2 (germline): MDHEN, SYDVKM. There are 13 residues in the CDR3.